The 14 T cell receptor beta chains in this list originate from one sample, sequenced in a study of T-cell reconstitution after alpha-beta-depleted transplantation in children. For TCRbeta, the library was prepared with unique molecular identifiers. TCRdb fed the PCR reads into MiXCR, producing one record per CDR3 protein. The table includes some 310,000 distinct CDR3 sequences, around 20% detected once. This specimen was PBMCs, mostly from graft donor cells, taken 180 days after TCRalphabeta/CD19-depleted stem cell transplant. The receptor set was obtained from a male patient under 18 who had a stem cell transplant for acute lymphoblastic leukemia, so the T cells may come from the graft donor.

The V call is TRBV10-3, the J call TRBJ2-3, with a weak D call TRBD1 (5 bases). CDR1 and CDR2 (germline): ENHRY, SYGVKD. V shed 4 bases and J shed 5 bases, with 7 bases lying between them. The CDR3 runs 12 residues. The CDR3 DNA is TGTGCCATCAGTGGGCAGGGAGATACGCAGTATTTT. This codes for CAISGQGDTQYF.

In this sample, this clonotype turned up a few times. This CDR3 is CSVSDSQIEKLFF. The CDR3 DNA follows: TGCAGCGTCTCGGACAGCCAGATTGAAAAACTGTTTTTT. J is TRBJ1-4 and V is TRBV29-1; the D gene is possibly TRBD1 (6 bases). Germline V gene lookup returns CDR1 SQVTM and CDR2 ANQGSEA. V lost 6 bases and J lost 7, with 15 bases in between. The CDR3 runs 13 residues.

This clonotype has just a few counts. This chain uses TRBV18 with TRBJ1-1, with a tentative D call TRBD1 (5 bases). V shed 9 bases and J shed 4 bases, with 15 bases lying between them. CDR1 and CDR2 from the germline V gene are KGHSH and LQKENI. There are 13 residues in the CDR3. The CDR3 bases are TGTGCCAGTTCAAAACAGGAAGCCACTGAAGCTTTCTTT. Translating it yields CASSKQEATEAFF.

In this sample, this clonotype turned up a few times. The rearrangement uses TRBV3-1 and TRBJ1-1; TRBD1 might be the D (5 bases). Trimming stripped 4 bases from V and 4 bases from J, with 13 bases between. Looked up from germline, CDR1 is LGHDT and CDR2 is YNNKEL (reference sequence). The CDR3 runs 14 residues. CDR3 sequence (DNA): TGTGCCAGCAGCCGCTCCGAAAGGGGCACTGAAGCTTTCTTT. Translated, it gives CASSRSERGTEAFF. Complete variable domain (other parts from reference TRBV3-1 and TRBJ1-1): DTAVSQTPKYLVTQMGNDKSIKCEQNLGHDTMYWYKQDSKKFLKIMFSYNNKELIINETVPNRFSPKSPDKAHLNLHINSLELGDSAVYFCASSRSERGTEAFFGQGTRLTVV.

Comments on this clonotype: This is likely a read error, given that the CDR3 carries no conserved phenylalanine or tryptophan at its end. The gene calls are TRBV27 and TRBJ2-1; perhaps D is TRBD1 or TRBD2 (7 bases each). There are 16 residues in the CDR3. Germline CDR1 is MNHEY and CDR2 is SMNVEV (reference sequence). Trimming left V 2 bases short and J 3 bases short, with 14 bases between. CDR3 DNA sequence: TGTGCCAGCAGTTTACAAGCGGGACAGTACTACAATGAGCAGTTCGTC. As protein: CASSLQAGQYYNEQFV.

The rearrangement links TRBV18 to TRBJ2-5; 9 positions match TRBD1. Losses at the gene ends were 3 bases for V and 6 bases for J; bases not matched to a gene: 5. Germline CDR1 is KGHSH and CDR2 is LQKENI. The CDR3 has 14 residues. The CDR3 DNA reads as TGTGCCAGCTCACCGGGACAGGGAATGAAGACCCAGTACTTC. Translated: CASSPGQGMKTQYF.

This clonotype was found a few times. The chain couples TRBV5-1 to TRBJ2-3; D call uncertain. V was cut by 5 bases and J by 0 bases, with 10 bases left in between. CDR1 and CDR2 from the germline V gene are SGHRS and YFSETQ. The CDR3 covers 14 residues. The CDR3 DNA reads as TGCGCCAGCAGGGCACAGTTAAGCACAGATACGCAGTATTTT. It encodes CASRAQLSTDTQYF. Full variable domain (missing parts from reference TRBV5-1 and TRBJ2-3): KAGVTQTPRYLIKTRGQQVTLSCSPISGHRSVSWYQQTPGQGLQFLFEYFSETQRNKGNFPGRFSGRQFSNSRSEMNVSTLELGDSALYLCASRAQLSTDTQYFGPGTRLTVL.

The CDR3 nucleotides are TGTGCCAGCAGTTTAGCGGACAGGGGGGACAATGAGCAGTTCTTC. The encoded protein is CASSLADRGDNEQFF. The rearrangement uses TRBV12-3 or TRBV12-4 and TRBJ2-1; TRBD1 matches at 10 bases. The CDR3 has 15 residues. The trim removed 0 bases at V and 5 bases at J, leaving 1 base unmatched.

The chain combines TRBV30 with TRBJ2-5; TRBD1 might be the D (7 bases). CDR1 GTSNPN and CDR2 SVGIG come from the germline V gene (reference sequence). The V end was cut by 4 bases, the J end by 5 bases, with 20 bases between. The CDR3 consists of 15 residues. In nucleotides, the CDR3 is TGTGCCTGGACCGCCAGGGGGGCCGTCCGGGAGACCCAGTACTTC. Its protein product is CAWTARGAVRETQYF.

The V and J genes are TRBV7-9 and TRBJ1-1, with D possibly being TRBD1 (6 bases). The CDR3 covers 14 residues. The germline V gene encodes CDR1 SEHNR and CDR2 FQNEAQ (reference sequence). V lost 5 bases to trimming and J lost 0 bases, with 10 bases between them. The CDR3 sequence is CASSPRGLNTEAFF. Here the CDR3 DNA reads TGTGCCAGCAGCCCCAGGGGCCTGAACACTGAAGCTTTCTTT.

This clonotype occurred many times. The CDR3 loop reads CASSLAAGVNTGELFF. The CDR3 nucleotides read TGCGCCAGCAGCTTGGCCGCAGGGGTAAACACCGGGGAGCTGTTTTTT. J is TRBJ2-2 and V is TRBV5-1; TRBD1 might be the D (6 bases). V lost 0 bases and J lost 2, with 11 bases in between. This CDR3 comprises 16 residues. Germline V gene data show CDR1 as SGHRS and CDR2 as YFSETQ.

This chain connects TRBV7-6 to TRBJ2-7, with D possibly being TRBD1 (5 bases). V lost 5 bases and J 1 base, leaving 9 bases between the germline ends. Germline V lookup: CDR1 SGHVS, CDR2 FNYEAQ. The CDR3 loop spans 13 amino acids. The CDR3 sequence is CASSATASYEQYF. For the CDR3, the DNA is TGTGCCAGCAGCGCGACAGCTTCCTACGAGCAGTACTTC.

In its sample, this clonotype was seen a few times. This chain joins TRBV29-1 and TRBJ2-7; D is undetermined. CDR1 SQVTM and CDR2 ANQGSEA come from the germline V gene. V was clipped by 1 base and J by 0 bases, with 7 bases between them. CDR3 length: 13 residues. The CDR3 DNA reads TGCAGCGTTGAAGCGGGTAGCTCCTACGAGCAGTACTTC. Its translation is CSVEAGSSYEQYF.

V is TRBV27 and J is TRBJ1-1, with D possibly matching TRBD1 (6 bases). The V and J ends lost 3 bases and 9 bases respectively, with 11 bases between them. Per germline, CDR1 MNHEY and CDR2 SMNVEV (reference sequence). The CDR3 spans 12 residues. As DNA, the CDR3 is TGTGCCAGCAGTTTCCGGGGGCTCCAAGCTTTCTTT. Amino acids: CASSFRGLQAFF.